A single sample gave rise to the 9 T cell receptor beta chains below, sequenced in a study of immune characterization of retroperitoneal liposarcoma. Each CDR3 protein gets one entry after TCRdb re-called the PCR reads with MiXCR. The repertoire holds about 12,000 distinct CDR3 sequences, with over 25% as singletons. The sequencing sample was made of tumor tissue. These receptor sequences come from a female donor with retroperitoneal liposarcoma.

The chain uses TRBV6-1 and TRBJ2-1, with D possibly matching TRBD1 (6 bases). CDR1 is MNHNS and CDR2 is SASEGT in the germline V gene. With 6 bases removed from V and 6 bases from J, the gap between germline ends came to 9 bases. The CDR3 length is 12 residues. In DNA, the CDR3 is TGTGCCAGCAGCCGGGACACCAATGAGCAGTTCTTC. Translation gives CASSRDTNEQFF.

The chain couples TRBV6-1 to TRBJ2-7, with 13 bases that match TRBD2. The V gene's germline CDR1 is MNHNS and CDR2 SASEGT. This CDR3 region has 15 residues. V trimming: 6 bases; J trimming: 0 bases; junction bases outside the gene matches: 2. CDR3 coding DNA: TGTGCCAGCAGCACTAGCGGGGGGGACTCCTACGAGCAGTACTTC. This translates into CASSTSGGDSYEQYF.

This clonotype came up a few times. This sequence joins TRBV27 and TRBJ2-1; possibly TRBD1 or TRBD2 for D (6 bases each). Germline V gives CDR1 MNHEY, CDR2 SMNVEV (reference sequence). Between the trimmed V and J ends, which lost 2 bases and 6 bases, there was a span of 17 bases. The CDR3 runs 16 residues. The CDR3 loop is CASSLRGVRALNEQFF. Here the CDR3 DNA reads TGTGCCAGCAGTTTAAGGGGGGTCAGGGCCCTCAATGAGCAGTTCTTC.

The CDR3 DNA is TGTGCCAGCAGTCAAGGACAGGGTTACGAGCAGTACTTC. It is translated as CASSQGQGYEQYF. The chain employs TRBV6-1 and TRBJ2-4, with 8 bases fitting TRBD1. The DNA matches TRBJ2-7 better at its end, which makes the J call doubtful. This CDR3 comprises 13 residues. The germline gives CDR1 MNHNS, CDR2 SASEGT.

The rearrangement uses TRBV7-2 and TRBJ2-1; no clear D gene. The J call may be incorrect, as the DNA end agrees better with TRBJ2-7. Germline V lookup: CDR1 SGHTA, CDR2 FQGNSA. This CDR3 is built from 14 residues. DNA for the CDR3: TGTGCCAGCAGCTCCCCCGGCCAATACAATGAGCAGTACTTC. This encodes CASSSPGQYNEQYF.

This clonotype is labeled medium-sized (0.01 to 0.1%). The rearrangement links TRBV6-6 to TRBJ2-3, with D possibly matching TRBD2 (7 bases). Between the trimmed V and J ends, which lost 0 bases and 4 bases, there was a span of 11 bases. This CDR3 contains 15 residues. CDR1 and CDR2 (germline): MNHNY, SVGAGI (reference sequence). CDR3 nucleotide sequence: TGTGCCAGCAGTTACTCAGGGGGGGCCCCAGATACGCAGTATTTT. Translated, it gives CASSYSGGAPDTQYF.

V gene TRBV11-3 combines with J gene TRBJ2-1; maybe TRBD2 (8 bases). Germline CDR1 SGHNT, CDR2 YENEEA. CDR3 length equals 18 residues. V lost 5 bases, J lost 8 bases, and 28 bases lay in between. The CDR3 sequence: CASSRSTGASGSQDEQFF. The CDR3 coding sequence is TGTGCCAGCAGCCGTTCCACAGGGGCTAGCGGGTCACAAGATGAGCAGTTCTTC.

This clonotype is medium-sized (0.01 to 0.1%). The chain employs TRBV6-1 and TRBJ2-1; D may be TRBD2 (5 bases). Trimming left V 1 base short and J 13 bases short, with 20 bases between. There are 15 residues in the CDR3. Germline lookup yields CDR1 MNHNS and CDR2 SASEGT. The CDR3 loop reads CASSEEGVLQETQFF. The CDR3 DNA reads TGTGCCAGCAGTGAAGAGGGAGTGCTGCAAGAGACCCAGTTCTTC.

This clonotype was picked up a small number of times. The chain uses TRBV25-1 and TRBJ2-2; D is unresolved. V was shortened by 4 bases and J by 6 bases, with 12 bases between the two germline ends. This CDR3 contains 14 residues. CDR1 is MGHDK and CDR2 is SYGVNS in the germline V gene. The CDR3: CASSGVFHPGELFF. CDR3 nucleotides: TGTGCCAGCAGTGGGGTTTTTCATCCCGGGGAGCTGTTTTTT.